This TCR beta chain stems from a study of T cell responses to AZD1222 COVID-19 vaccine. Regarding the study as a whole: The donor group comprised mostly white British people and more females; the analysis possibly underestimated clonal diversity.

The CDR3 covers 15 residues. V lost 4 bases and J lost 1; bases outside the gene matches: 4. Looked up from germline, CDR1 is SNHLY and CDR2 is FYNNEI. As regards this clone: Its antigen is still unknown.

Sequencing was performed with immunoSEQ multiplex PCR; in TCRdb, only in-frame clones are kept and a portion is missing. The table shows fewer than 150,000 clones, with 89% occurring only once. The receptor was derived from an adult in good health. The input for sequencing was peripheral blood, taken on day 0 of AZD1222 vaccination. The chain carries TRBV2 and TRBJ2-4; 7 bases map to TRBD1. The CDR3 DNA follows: TGTGCCAGCAGTGTGGAACAGGGGGCCAAAAACATTCAGTACTTC. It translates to CASSVEQGAKNIQYF.